The present T cell receptor (beta chain) was sequenced within a study of shared clonotypes between healthy human individuals. The study's findings and limits: A generally larger estimated richness was seen in naive subsets than in memory subsets.

Sequenced by immunoSEQ multiplex PCR; TCRdb stores in-frame clones only, minus some. The sample has 950,000 to 1,100,000 clones, about four fifths seen once. Memory CD4+ cells were the fraction left after CD45RA+ naive selection. A word on this clone: Its specificity is unknown.

Sequenced material: memory CD4+ T cells from PBMCs. Indicated subset: CD45RA-negative fraction. This sequence was found in a man aged 18 to 29 in good health. Some clones in this sample may be carry-over from other donors' samples.

This CDR3 reads CASSQYRGRLTEAFF. CDR3 nucleotides: TGCGCCAGCAGCCAGTACAGGGGTCGACTCACTGAAGCTTTCTTT. This chain connects TRBV4-1 to TRBJ1-1, with 7 bases aligning to TRBD1. This CDR3 is built from 15 residues. CDR1 is MGHRA and CDR2 is YSYEKL in the germline V gene. The trim removed 3 bases at V and 4 bases at J, leaving 8 bases unmatched.